The next 21 T cell receptor beta chains were all read from a single sample in a study of T cell repertoires in cytomegalovirus infection. No antigen has been assigned to these receptors. TCRdb ran MiXCR on the reads and lists one entry per CDR3 protein. The sample holds about 700,000 distinct CDR3 sequences, around 35% seen once. The specimen was cultured PBMCs, collected from culture after CMV antigen stimulation. The source of these receptors is a human donor in good health (CMV status not recorded). Some clones in this sample may be carry-over from other donors' samples.

There are a few counts of this clonotype. The chain has TRBV19 and TRBJ1-5; 11 nucleotides agree with TRBD1. Germline values: CDR1 LNHDA, CDR2 SQIVND (reference sequence). V shed 9 bases and J 2 bases; nucleotides not matched to a gene: 15. This CDR3 comprises 18 residues. The DNA of the CDR3 is TGTGCCAGGCAGTATAGTGCCCGGGGACAGGGGGGCAATCAGCCCCAGCATTTT. Protein product: CARQYSARGQGGNQPQHF.

The chain combines TRBV15 with TRBJ2-5; no definite D call. The CDR3 loop spans 16 amino acids. The germline gives CDR1 LNHNV, CDR2 YYDKDF (reference sequence). Trimming cost V 0 bases and J 2 bases, with 13 bases left between them. The CDR3 DNA reads as TGTGCCACCAGCAGAGATTCCCTCGCCATACAAGAGACCCAGTACTTC. This sequence encodes CATSRDSLAIQETQYF.

The V and J genes are TRBV7-2 and TRBJ2-1, with TRBD2 identical over 7 bases. The CDR3 is 16 amino acids. V lost 4 bases to trimming and J lost 4 bases; unmatched junction nucleotides: 10. Germline values: CDR1 SGHTA, CDR2 FQGNSA. CDR3 protein: CASSSRPSGLYNEQFF. In DNA, the CDR3 is TGTGCCAGCAGCTCACGGCCTAGCGGACTGTACAATGAGCAGTTCTTC. Full variable domain (rest looked up from reference TRBV7-2 and TRBJ2-1): GAGVSQSPSNKVTEKGKDVELRCDPISGHTALYWYRQSLGQGLEFLIYFQGNSAPDKSGLPSDRFSAERTGGSVSTLTIQRTQQEDSAVYLCASSSRPSGLYNEQFFGPGTRLTVL.

In its sample, this clonotype was seen a few times. The chain carries TRBV11-2 and TRBJ2-3, with 11 bases aligning to TRBD2. Germline assignment: CDR1 SGHAT and CDR2 FQNNGV. There are 16 residues in the CDR3. The V and J ends lost 2 bases and 3 bases, in that order; junction bases with no gene match: 4. Here the CDR3 reads CASSLTTSGGTDTQYF. CDR3 bases: TGTGCCAGCAGCTTAACAACTAGCGGGGGAACAGATACGCAGTATTTT.

This clonotype turned up a few times. The V and J genes are TRBV7-2 and TRBJ1-1, with D unclear. The CDR3 extends over 13 amino acids. V lost 1 base, J lost 6 bases, and 9 bases lay in between. The V gene's germline CDR1 is SGHTA and CDR2 FQGNSA. CDR3 bases: TGTGCCAGCAGCTTAGTTGGTGGTCCTGAAGCTTTCTTT. Translated, it gives CASSLVGGPEAFF.

This clonotype was recorded a few times. This chain joins TRBV7-8 and TRBJ1-6, with unresolved D. With 3 bases removed from V and 5 bases from J, the gap between germline ends came to 8 bases. Germline CDR1 is SGHVS and CDR2 is FQNEAQ. CDR3 length: 14 amino acids. DNA for the CDR3: TGTGCCAGCAGCTTCGGGGTAAATAATTCACCCCTCCACTTT. It codes for CASSFGVNNSPLHF.

The J gene is TRBJ1-1, the V gene TRBV4-2; perhaps TRBD1 as D (5 bases). V dropped 3 bases and J dropped 4 bases, with 15 bases sitting between them. The CDR3 is 15 residues long. The germline V gene encodes CDR1 LGHNA and CDR2 YNFKEQ. This CDR3 reads CASSQIRVPGTEAFF. The CDR3 DNA follows: TGTGCCAGCAGCCAGATCAGGGTTCCGGGCACTGAAGCTTTCTTT.

The sample holds many counts of this clonotype. CDR3 amino acids: CASSEGGIQETQYF. The DNA of the CDR3 is TGTGCCAGCAGCGAAGGCGGTATCCAGGAGACCCAGTACTTC. This chain joins TRBV7-2 and TRBJ2-5; no firm D call. Trimming removed 5 bases at V and 5 bases at J, with 15 bases between. In germline, CDR1 is SGHTA, CDR2 FQGNSA. The CDR3 runs to 14 residues.

This clonotype appeared a few times. The CDR3 nucleotides are TGTGCCAGCAGTTTAGAGCAGAATGAAAAACTGTTTTTT. It is translated as CASSLEQNEKLFF. The J gene is TRBJ1-4, the V gene TRBV12-3 or TRBV12-4; the D is unclear. V was shortened by 1 base and J by 5 bases, with 5 bases between the two germline ends. CDR3 length: 13 amino acids.

The chain recombines TRBV12-3 or TRBV12-4 with TRBJ1-4; D not resolved. Trimming shortened V by 7 bases and J by 10 bases, and 10 bases separated the two germline ends. This CDR3 has 11 amino acids. The CDR3 region is CASTLAGKLFF. In DNA, the CDR3 is TGTGCCAGCACCCTTGCTGGAAAACTGTTTTTT.

This clonotype occurred many times. The V gene is TRBV7-8, the J gene TRBJ2-1; D unclear. V lost 0 bases and J 2 bases, leaving 8 bases between the germline ends. Germline-derived CDR1 and CDR2 are SGHVS and FQNEAQ. CDR3 size: 15 residues. In nucleotides, the CDR3 is TGTGCCAGCAGCTTAGCGGTAATCGCCTACAATGAGCAGTTCTTC. The encoded protein is CASSLAVIAYNEQFF.

This clonotype was counted between two and nine times. The V gene is TRBV7-2, the J gene TRBJ2-1, with 7 bases fitting TRBD1. CDR3 length equals 15 residues. CDR1 is SGHTA and CDR2 is FQGNSA in the germline V gene. Losses at the gene ends were 5 bases for V and 1 base for J; bases not matched to a gene: 5. The CDR3 bases are TGTGCCAGCAGCATAAGGGGGCAGTCCTACAATGAGCAGTTCTTC. It specifies CASSIRGQSYNEQFF.

The genes are TRBV5-5 and TRBJ2-5; no clear D gene. The CDR3 spans 14 residues. Germline CDR1 reads SGHKS; CDR2 reads YYEKEE (reference sequence). V lost 7 bases to trimming and J lost 4 bases, with 17 bases between them. CDR3 amino acids: CASFKDVSLETQYF. The DNA of the CDR3 is TGTGCCAGCTTTAAAGATGTTTCCTTAGAGACCCAGTACTTC.

This clonotype was observed a few times. The V gene is TRBV12-3 or TRBV12-4, the J gene TRBJ1-5; no reliable D call. The germline V and J ends were trimmed by 4 bases and 6 bases, with 10 bases remaining between them. This CDR3 contains 13 residues. CDR3 amino acids: CASSSRVSQPQHF. The CDR3 bases are TGTGCCAGCAGTTCCCGGGTTAGTCAGCCCCAGCATTTT.

This clonotype was found a few times. The chain links TRBV6-2 or TRBV6-3 to TRBJ2-7, with D unresolved. The V end lost 2 bases, the J end lost 2 bases, and 4 bases lay between the germline ends. CDR1 is MNHEY, CDR2 SVGEGT, per germline. The CDR3 runs 12 residues. The CDR3, as DNA: TGTGCCAGCAGTTACCGCACCTACGAGCAGTACTTC. This encodes CASSYRTYEQYF.

This clonotype has only a few counts. V gene TRBV12-3 or TRBV12-4 combines with J gene TRBJ2-3; D is uncertain. The V and J ends lost 5 bases and 4 bases respectively, with 7 bases between them. This CDR3 spans 12 amino acids. CDR3 DNA sequence: TGTGCCAGCAGTCGGAATGCAGATACGCAGTATTTT. Translation gives CASSRNADTQYF.

The CDR3 DNA is TGTGCCAGCAGCCGCCGGACTAGCGGGAACAGGGAGACCCAGTACTTC. It yields the protein CASSRRTSGNRETQYF. The chain links TRBV7-8 to TRBJ2-5, with 12 nucleotides matching TRBD2. The length of the CDR3 is 16 residues. Trimming at V came to 5 bases and at J to 5 bases, leaving 9 bases not matched to a gene. From germline, CDR1 is SGHVS and CDR2 FQNEAQ.

This chain joins TRBV12-5 and TRBJ2-2, with D unclear. Germline-derived CDR1 and CDR2 are LGHNT and FRNRAP. The CDR3 runs to 13 residues. Trimming stripped 4 bases from V and 6 bases from J, with 9 bases between. The CDR3 spells CASGSSLAGELFF. The CDR3 DNA reads TGTGCTAGTGGTTCTTCCCTGGCCGGGGAGCTGTTTTTT.

There are a few counts of this clonotype. This sequence joins TRBV6-2 or TRBV6-3 and TRBJ2-7; D is undetermined. The germline gives CDR1 MNHEY, CDR2 SVGEGT. The CDR3 has 14 amino acids. Trimming left V 6 bases short and J 7 bases short, with 19 bases between. The CDR3 sequence: CASSLIRTRSEQYF. The CDR3 DNA reads as TGTGCCAGCAGCCTGATCCGGACGAGGAGTGAGCAGTACTTC.

This clonotype was detected a few times. The rearrangement links TRBV6-6 to TRBJ1-1; possible D gene TRBD1, 6 bases. The ends were cut back, 6 bases at V and 0 bases at J, with 11 bases in the middle. Germline CDR1 MNHNY, CDR2 SVGAGI (reference sequence). This CDR3 has 14 residues. The CDR3 loop reads CASRRGIVNTEAFF. CDR3 nucleotides: TGTGCCAGCAGGAGGGGGATTGTGAACACTGAAGCTTTCTTT.

The table lists this clonotype with many counts. The chain combines TRBV7-6 with TRBJ2-1; TRBD1 matches 12 bases. The CDR3 extends over 16 amino acids. J was trimmed by 8 bases and V by 4 bases; bases with no gene match: 9. CDR1 is SGHVS and CDR2 is FNYEAQ in the germline V gene. The CDR3 loop is CASSWGRDRGLDEQFF. Written as DNA, the CDR3 is TGTGCCAGCAGCTGGGGCCGGGACAGGGGGCTTGATGAGCAGTTCTTC.